This note documents a single T cell receptor beta chain sequence. The sample comes from a study of blood T cell repertoires in COVID-19. The data were produced by immunoSEQ multiplex PCR, yet TCRdb's version contains in-frame clones alone and is incomplete. The sample contains some 50,000 clones, around 84% of which appear only once. Trimming took 0 bases from V and 6 from J; bases not matched to a gene: 6. Germline lookup yields CDR1 SGHRS and CDR2 YFSETQ. This CDR3 is 14 amino acids long. The gene calls are TRBV5-1 and TRBJ2-7; 7 nucleotides agree with TRBD1. Sequencing was carried out using peripheral blood. This clonotype originated in a man aged 45 to 65 with acute or convalescent COVID-19. CDR3 protein: CASSLGQGVGEQYF. CDR3 coding DNA: TGCGCCAGCAGCTTGGGACAGGGTGTGGGCGAGCAGTACTTC.